Listed here is a single T cell receptor beta chain. This CDR3 region has 14 residues. The germline gives CDR1 LNHDA, CDR2 SQIVND (reference sequence). The V gene lost 6 bases and the J gene lost 3 bases, with 14 bases spanning the gap. This entry is derived from a study of CD8 T cells in Susac syndrome. It was negative isolation that provided the CD8+ and CD4+ T cells, whereas TEMRA cells were enriched by FACS. A quantity of about 0.5 to 1 ug RNA underwent reverse transcription using random hexamers. Multiplex immunoSEQ PCR targeted 54 Vbeta and 13 Jbeta TCR beta segments. In TCRdb, the immunoSEQ multiplex PCR reads were re-called with MiXCR into one record per CDR3 protein. There are around 300,000 distinct CDR3 sequences in the sample; 92% occur only once, and 0.06% to 0.075% lies in the top ten.

The sequence derives from a human donor with multiple sclerosis. This chain links TRBV19 with TRBJ1-2; no clear D. The material sequenced was CD4+ T cells from PBMCs. In nucleotides, the CDR3 is TGTGCCAGTAGACCCGCTGGACGGGACTATGGCTACACCTTC. Amino acids: CASRPAGRDYGYTF.